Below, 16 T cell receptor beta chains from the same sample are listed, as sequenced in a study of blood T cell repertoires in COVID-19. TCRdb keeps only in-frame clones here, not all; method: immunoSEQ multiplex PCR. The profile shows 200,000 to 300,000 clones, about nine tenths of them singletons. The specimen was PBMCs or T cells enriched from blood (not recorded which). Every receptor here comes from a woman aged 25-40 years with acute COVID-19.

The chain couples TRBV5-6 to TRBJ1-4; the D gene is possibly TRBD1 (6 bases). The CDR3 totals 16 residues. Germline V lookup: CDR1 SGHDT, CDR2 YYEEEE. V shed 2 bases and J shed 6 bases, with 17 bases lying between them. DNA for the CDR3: TGTGCCAGCAGCTTCAACACCGGAAGGGGGTATGAAAAACTGTTTTTT. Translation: CASSFNTGRGYEKLFF.

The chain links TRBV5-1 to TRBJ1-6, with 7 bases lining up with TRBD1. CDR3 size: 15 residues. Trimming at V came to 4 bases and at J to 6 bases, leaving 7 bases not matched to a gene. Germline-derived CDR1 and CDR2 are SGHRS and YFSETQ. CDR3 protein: CASSPETGINSPLHF. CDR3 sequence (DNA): TGCGCCAGCAGCCCCGAGACAGGGATTAATTCACCCCTCCACTTT.

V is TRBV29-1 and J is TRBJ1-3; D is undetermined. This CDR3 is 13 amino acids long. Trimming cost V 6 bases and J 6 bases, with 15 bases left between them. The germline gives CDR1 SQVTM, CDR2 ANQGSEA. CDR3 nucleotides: TGCAGCGTCGCGACAATTCGGGAAAACACCATATATTTT. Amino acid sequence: CSVATIRENTIYF.

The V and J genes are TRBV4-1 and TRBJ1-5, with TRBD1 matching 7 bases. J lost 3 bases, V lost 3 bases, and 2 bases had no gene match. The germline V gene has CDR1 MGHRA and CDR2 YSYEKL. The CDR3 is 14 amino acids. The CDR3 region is CASSHGTDNQPQHF. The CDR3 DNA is TGCGCCAGCAGCCATGGGACAGACAATCAGCCCCAGCATTTT.

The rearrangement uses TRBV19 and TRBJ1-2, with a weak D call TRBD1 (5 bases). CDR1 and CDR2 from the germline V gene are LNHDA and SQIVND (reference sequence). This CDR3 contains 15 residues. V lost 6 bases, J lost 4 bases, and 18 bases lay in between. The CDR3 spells CASRVLGAQGYGYTF. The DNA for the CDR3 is TGTGCCAGTAGGGTTCTAGGGGCGCAGGGCTATGGCTACACCTTC.

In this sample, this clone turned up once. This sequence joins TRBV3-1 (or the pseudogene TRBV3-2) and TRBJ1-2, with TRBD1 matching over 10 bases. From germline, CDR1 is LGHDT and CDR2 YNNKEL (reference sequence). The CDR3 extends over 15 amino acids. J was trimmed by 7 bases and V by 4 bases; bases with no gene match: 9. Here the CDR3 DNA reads TGTGCCAGCAGCCTTCCGGGACAGGGGTGGTTTGGCTACACCTTC. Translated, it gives CASSLPGQGWFGYTF.

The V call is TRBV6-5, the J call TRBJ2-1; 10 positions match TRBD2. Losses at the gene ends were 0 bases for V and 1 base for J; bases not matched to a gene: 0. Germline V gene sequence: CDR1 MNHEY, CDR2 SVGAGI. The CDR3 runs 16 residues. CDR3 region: CASSYSAGGSYNEQFF. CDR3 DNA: TGTGCCAGCAGTTACTCAGCGGGGGGGTCCTACAATGAGCAGTTCTTC.

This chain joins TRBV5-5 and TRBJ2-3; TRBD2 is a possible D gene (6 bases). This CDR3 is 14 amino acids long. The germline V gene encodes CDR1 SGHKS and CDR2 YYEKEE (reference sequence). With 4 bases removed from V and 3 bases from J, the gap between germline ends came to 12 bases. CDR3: CASSTGGSTDTQYF. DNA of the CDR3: TGTGCCAGCAGCACCGGGGGTAGTACAGATACGCAGTATTTT.

The CDR3 DNA reads as TGCAGCGTTGGACAGGGGGCACTCTCCTACGAGCAGTACTTC. Translated, it gives CSVGQGALSYEQYF. The V and J genes are TRBV29-1 and TRBJ2-7; 10 bases are shared with TRBD1. The germline V gene has CDR1 SQVTM and CDR2 ANQGSEA. CDR3 size: 14 residues. Trimming took 4 bases from V and 0 from J; bases not matched to a gene: 3.

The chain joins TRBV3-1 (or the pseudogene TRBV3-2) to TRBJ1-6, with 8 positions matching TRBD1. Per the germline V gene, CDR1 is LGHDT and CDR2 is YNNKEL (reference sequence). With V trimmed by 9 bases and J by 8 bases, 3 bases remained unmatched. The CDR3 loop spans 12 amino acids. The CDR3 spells CASSTGDSPLHF. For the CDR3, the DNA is TGTGCCAGTTCGACAGGGGATTCACCCCTCCACTTT.

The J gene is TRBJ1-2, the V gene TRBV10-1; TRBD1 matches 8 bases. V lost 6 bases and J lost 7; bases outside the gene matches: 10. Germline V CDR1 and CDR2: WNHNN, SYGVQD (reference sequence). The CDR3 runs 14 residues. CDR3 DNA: TGCGCCAGCAGGCCAGATCAGGGGGCGCGTGGCTACACCTTC. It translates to CASRPDQGARGYTF.

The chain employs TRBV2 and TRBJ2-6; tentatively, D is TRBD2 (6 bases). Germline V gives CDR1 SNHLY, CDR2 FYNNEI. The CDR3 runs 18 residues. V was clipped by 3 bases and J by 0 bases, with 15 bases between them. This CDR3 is CASSDGEDIYSGANVLTF. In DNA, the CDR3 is TGTGCCAGCAGTGACGGGGAGGATATCTACTCTGGGGCCAACGTCCTGACTTTC.

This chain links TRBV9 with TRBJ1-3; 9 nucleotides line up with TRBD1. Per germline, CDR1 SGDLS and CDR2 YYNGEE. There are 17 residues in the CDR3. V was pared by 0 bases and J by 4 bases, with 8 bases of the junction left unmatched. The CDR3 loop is CASSVATQGASGNTIYF. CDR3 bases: TGTGCCAGCAGCGTAGCCACACAGGGGGCATCAGGAAACACCATATATTTT.

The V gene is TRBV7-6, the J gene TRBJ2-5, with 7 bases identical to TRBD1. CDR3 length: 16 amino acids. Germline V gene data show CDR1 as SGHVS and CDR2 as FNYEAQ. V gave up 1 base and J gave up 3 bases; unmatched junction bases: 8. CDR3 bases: TGTGCCAGCAGCTTAGTCGCCGGGACAGCTAAAGAGACCCAGTACTTC. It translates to CASSLVAGTAKETQYF. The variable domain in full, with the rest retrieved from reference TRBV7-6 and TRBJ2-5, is GAGVSQSPRYKVTKRGQDVALRCDPISGHVSLYWYRQALGQGPEFLTYFNYEAQQDKSGLPNDRFSAERPEGSISTLTIQRTEQRDSAMYRCASSLVAGTAKETQYFGPGTRLLVL.

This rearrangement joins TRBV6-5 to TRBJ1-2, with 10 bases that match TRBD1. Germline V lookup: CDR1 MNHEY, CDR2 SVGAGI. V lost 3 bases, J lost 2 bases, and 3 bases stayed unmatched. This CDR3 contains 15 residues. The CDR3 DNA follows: TGTGCCAGCAGTTATAAGACAGGGGGCAACTATGGCTACACCTTC. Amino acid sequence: CASSYKTGGNYGYTF.

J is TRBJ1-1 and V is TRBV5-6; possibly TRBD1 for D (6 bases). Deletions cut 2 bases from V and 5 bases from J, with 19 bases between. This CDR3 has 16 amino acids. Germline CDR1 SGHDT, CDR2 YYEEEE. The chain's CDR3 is CASSFTGSASSTEAFF. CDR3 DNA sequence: TGTGCCAGCAGCTTCACAGGGTCCGCGTCCTCTACTGAAGCTTTCTTT.